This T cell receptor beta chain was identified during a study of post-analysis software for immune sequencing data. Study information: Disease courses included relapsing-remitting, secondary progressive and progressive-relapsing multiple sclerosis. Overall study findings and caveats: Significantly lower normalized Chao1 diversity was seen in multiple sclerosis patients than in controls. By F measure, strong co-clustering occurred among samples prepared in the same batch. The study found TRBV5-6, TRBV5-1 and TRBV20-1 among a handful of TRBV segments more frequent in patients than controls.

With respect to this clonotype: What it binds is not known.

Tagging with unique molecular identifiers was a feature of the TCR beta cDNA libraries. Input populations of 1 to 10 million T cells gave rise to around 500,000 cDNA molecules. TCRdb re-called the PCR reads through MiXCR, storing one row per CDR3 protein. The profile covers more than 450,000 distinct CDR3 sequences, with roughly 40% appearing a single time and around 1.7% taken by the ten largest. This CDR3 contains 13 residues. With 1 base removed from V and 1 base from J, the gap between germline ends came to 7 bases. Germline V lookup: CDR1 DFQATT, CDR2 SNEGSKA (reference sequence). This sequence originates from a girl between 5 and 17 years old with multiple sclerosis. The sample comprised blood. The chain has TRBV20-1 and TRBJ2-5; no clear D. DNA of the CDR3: TGCAGTGCTAGAGTTAGAGGCCAAGAGACCCAGTACTTC. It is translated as CSARVRGQETQYF.